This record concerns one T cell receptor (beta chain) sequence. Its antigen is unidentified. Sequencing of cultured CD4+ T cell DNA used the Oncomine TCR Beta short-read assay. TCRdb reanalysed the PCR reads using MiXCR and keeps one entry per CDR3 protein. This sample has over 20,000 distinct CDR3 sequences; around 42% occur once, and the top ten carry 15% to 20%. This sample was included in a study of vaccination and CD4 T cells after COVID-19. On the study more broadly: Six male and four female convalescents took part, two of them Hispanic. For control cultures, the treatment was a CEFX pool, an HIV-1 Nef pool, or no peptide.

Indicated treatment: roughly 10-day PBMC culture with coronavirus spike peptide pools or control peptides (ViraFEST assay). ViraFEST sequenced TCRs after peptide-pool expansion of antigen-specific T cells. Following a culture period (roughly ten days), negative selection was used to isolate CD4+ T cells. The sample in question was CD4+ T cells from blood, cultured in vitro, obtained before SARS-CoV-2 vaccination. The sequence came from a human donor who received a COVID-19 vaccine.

CDR3 sequence (DNA): TGTGCCAGCAGTTTTGGGGGAGTGAACACTGAAGCTTTCTTT. Its protein product is CASSFGGVNTEAFF. The chain joins TRBV12-3 or TRBV12-4 to TRBJ1-1, with D perhaps matching TRBD1 (5 bases). The CDR3 runs to 14 residues. V lost 3 bases, J lost 0 bases, and 8 bases lay in between.